The present TCR beta chain was sequenced within a study of CD8 T cells in Susac syndrome. Whole-study results and caveats: As the study acknowledged, the number of individuals who were part of its TCR sequencing and HLA analysis was relatively small.

In the case of this clonotype: The antigen remains undetermined.

Per germline, CDR1 MDHEN and CDR2 SYDVKM. There are 15 residues in the CDR3. V was pared by 4 bases and J by 6 bases, with 8 bases of the junction left unmatched. The RNA, about 0.5 to 1 ug, was put through reverse transcription using random hexamers. Amplification of TCR beta CDR3 used immunoSEQ multiplex PCR across 54 Vbeta and 13 Jbeta. TCRdb used MiXCR to reprocess the immunoSEQ multiplex PCR reads, holding one entry per CDR3 protein. Of about 180,000 distinct CDR3 sequences listed, roughly 95% are singletons. The receptor was isolated from a human donor with multiple sclerosis. Sequencing was performed on CD4+ T cells from PBMCs. This sequence joins TRBV28 and TRBJ2-5; 10 bases match TRBD1. The CDR3 region has the DNA TGTGCCAGCAGTTCTATGGGACAGGGGAGAAAGACCCAGTACTTC. Amino acids: CASSSMGQGRKTQYF.